Sequencing of this TCR beta chain was carried out in a study of T cell responses to AZD1222 COVID-19 vaccine. Method: immunoSEQ multiplex PCR; TCRdb's copy keeps in-frame clones and lacks some. The sample lists about 94,000 clones, less than 85% occurring once. V shed 7 bases and J 6 bases; nucleotides not matched to a gene: 9. This CDR3 has 14 residues. Germline V lookup: CDR1 MNHNY, CDR2 SVGAGI (reference sequence). This material consisted of peripheral blood, taken 28 days after the second AZD1222 dose. The chain employs TRBV6-6 and TRBJ2-7; 10 positions agree with TRBD1. The receptor was derived from an adult who received the AZD1222 COVID-19 vaccine. The CDR3 nucleotides are TGTGCCAGCACCACCGGGACAGGGGACTCCGAGCAGTACTTC. As protein: CASTTGTGDSEQYF.